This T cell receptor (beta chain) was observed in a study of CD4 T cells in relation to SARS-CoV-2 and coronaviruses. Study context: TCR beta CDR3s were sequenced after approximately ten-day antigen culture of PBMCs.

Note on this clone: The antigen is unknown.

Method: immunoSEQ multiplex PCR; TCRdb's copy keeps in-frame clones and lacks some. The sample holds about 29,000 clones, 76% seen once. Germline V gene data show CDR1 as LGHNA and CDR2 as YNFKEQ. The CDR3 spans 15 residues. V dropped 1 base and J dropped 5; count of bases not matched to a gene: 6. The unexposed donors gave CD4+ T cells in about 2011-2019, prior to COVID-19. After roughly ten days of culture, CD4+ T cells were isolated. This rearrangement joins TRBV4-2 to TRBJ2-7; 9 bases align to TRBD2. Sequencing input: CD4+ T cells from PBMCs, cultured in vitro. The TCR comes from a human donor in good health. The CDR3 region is CASSQVEREVDEQYF. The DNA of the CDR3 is TGTGCCAGCAGCCAAGTTGAGCGGGAGGTCGACGAGCAGTACTTC.